This T cell receptor (beta chain) derives from a study of T-cell reconstitution after alpha-beta-depleted transplantation in children. This clonotype was detected a few times. Its target is not known. Looked up from germline, CDR1 is KGHDR and CDR2 is SFDVKD. The CDR3 consists of 18 residues. The V segment lost 1 base and the J segment 5 bases; nucleotides outside the gene matches: 9. Study-level results: Diversity and T-cell counts at one year after transplant derived mostly from new T cells. Several hundred expanded graft clones reportedly supplied alpha-beta T cells about two months after transplant. High day-60 TCRbeta diversity in some patients came from surviving recipient T cells and thymic progenitors.

Unique molecular identifiers were used to barcode this TCRbeta library. TCRdb re-derived calls from the PCR reads in MiXCR, one entry per CDR3 protein. The table has 500,000 to 650,000 distinct CDR3 sequences, about an eighth seen once. The V call is TRBV24-1, the J call TRBJ2-1; TRBD2 aligns across 11 bases. This clonotype originated in a female patient between 2 and 15 years old who had a stem cell transplant for aplastic anemia, so the T cells may come from the graft donor. This sample comprised PBMCs, mostly from graft donor cells, obtained 180 days after TCRalphabeta/CD19-depleted stem cell transplant. The CDR3 region is CATSDFGDYSGRDNEQFF. In nucleotides, the CDR3 is TGTGCCACCAGTGATTTCGGGGACTATAGCGGGAGGGACAATGAGCAGTTCTTC.